One sample yielded the 8 T cell receptor beta chains listed below, sequenced in a study of CD8 T cells in Susac syndrome. After extraction with the RNeasy kit, roughly 0.45 to 1 ug of the RNA was reverse transcribed using random hexamers. TCRdb called the immunoSEQ multiplex PCR reads again in MiXCR, with one record for every CDR3 protein. Among 150,000 to 200,000 distinct CDR3 sequences listed, less than 95% were seen once. The source material was CD4+ T cells from PBMCs. The receptor set was obtained from a human donor with multiple sclerosis.

The rearrangement links TRBV24-1 to TRBJ2-3, with a possible D match to TRBD1 (5 bases). The CDR3 is 16 residues long. The ends were cut back, 2 bases at V and 4 bases at J, with 15 bases in the middle. Per germline, CDR1 KGHDR and CDR2 SFDVKD. CDR3 protein: CATSDWGLRGADTQYF. The CDR3 nucleotides read TGTGCCACCAGTGATTGGGGCCTGAGAGGAGCAGATACGCAGTATTTT.

The chain recombines TRBV27 with TRBJ1-5; 11 nucleotides line up with TRBD1. This CDR3 is 14 amino acids long. Trimming cost V 6 bases and J 7 bases; bases outside gene matches: 5. Germline CDR1 and CDR2: MNHEY and SMNVEV (reference sequence). CDR3 coding DNA: TGTGCCAGCAGCCGGGACAGGGGGGACCAGCCCCAGCATTTT. This codes for CASSRDRGDQPQHF.

CDR3 nucleotide sequence: TGTGCCTGGAGTCCCGATACCTACAATGAGCAGTTCTTC. It codes for CAWSPDTYNEQFF. The chain joins TRBV30 to TRBJ2-1; D remains unclear. The V gene lost 2 bases and the J gene lost 2 bases, with 7 bases spanning the gap. Germline V gene sequence: CDR1 GTSNPN, CDR2 SVGIG (reference sequence). This CDR3 region has 13 residues.

This clonotype has just one count. This chain joins TRBV5-1 and TRBJ2-7; D might be TRBD1 (7 bases). From germline, CDR1 is SGHRS and CDR2 YFSETQ. V shed 5 bases and J shed 6 bases, with 15 bases lying between them. This CDR3 region has 13 residues. In nucleotides, the CDR3 is TGCGCCAGCAGACCCAGACAGGGAGGCGAGCAGTACTTC. Protein: CASRPRQGGEQYF.

J is TRBJ1-2 and V is TRBV30; TRBD1 agrees at 10 bases. V gave up 4 bases and J gave up 4 bases; unmatched junction bases: 12. Germline CDR1 and CDR2: GTSNPN and SVGIG (reference sequence). The CDR3 consists of 16 residues. DNA of the CDR3: TGTGCCTGGATTAACCTGGGACAGGGGAGCCTCTATGGCTACACCTTC. Translation gives CAWINLGQGSLYGYTF.

V is TRBV4-1 and J is TRBJ2-1, with 11 bases lining up with TRBD2. V gave up 3 bases and J gave up 4 bases; unmatched junction bases: 8. The CDR3 totals 17 residues. The germline V gene has CDR1 MGHRA and CDR2 YSYEKL. The CDR3 nucleotides read TGCGCCAGCAGCCAGCCCCTGACTAGCGGGGTTTACAATGAGCAGTTCTTC. It encodes CASSQPLTSGVYNEQFF.

The rearrangement uses TRBV7-9 and TRBJ1-1; no clear D. Germline V gene data show CDR1 as SEHNR and CDR2 as FQNEAQ (reference sequence). V lost 2 bases and J lost 4, with 11 bases in between. The CDR3 length is 14 residues. The CDR3 DNA is TGTGCCAGCAGCTTAACAGAGACGGGCACTGAAGCTTTCTTT. This translates into CASSLTETGTEAFF. Variable domain in full (rest from reference TRBV7-9 and TRBJ1-1): DTGVSQNPRHKITKRGQNVTFRCDPISEHNRLYWYRQTLGQGPEFLTYFQNEAQLEKSRLLSDRFSAERPKGSFSTLEIQRTEQGDSAMYLCASSLTETGTEAFFGQGTRLTVV.

V and J are TRBV4-3 and TRBJ2-3; 7 bases map to TRBD2. V dropped 1 base and J dropped 2; count of bases not matched to a gene: 6. The CDR3 consists of 16 residues. CDR1 is LGHNA and CDR2 is YSLEER in the germline V gene. CDR3 DNA sequence: TGCGCCAGCAGCCAAGTGTCTAGCGGATACACAGATACGCAGTATTTT. Translated: CASSQVSSGYTDTQYF.